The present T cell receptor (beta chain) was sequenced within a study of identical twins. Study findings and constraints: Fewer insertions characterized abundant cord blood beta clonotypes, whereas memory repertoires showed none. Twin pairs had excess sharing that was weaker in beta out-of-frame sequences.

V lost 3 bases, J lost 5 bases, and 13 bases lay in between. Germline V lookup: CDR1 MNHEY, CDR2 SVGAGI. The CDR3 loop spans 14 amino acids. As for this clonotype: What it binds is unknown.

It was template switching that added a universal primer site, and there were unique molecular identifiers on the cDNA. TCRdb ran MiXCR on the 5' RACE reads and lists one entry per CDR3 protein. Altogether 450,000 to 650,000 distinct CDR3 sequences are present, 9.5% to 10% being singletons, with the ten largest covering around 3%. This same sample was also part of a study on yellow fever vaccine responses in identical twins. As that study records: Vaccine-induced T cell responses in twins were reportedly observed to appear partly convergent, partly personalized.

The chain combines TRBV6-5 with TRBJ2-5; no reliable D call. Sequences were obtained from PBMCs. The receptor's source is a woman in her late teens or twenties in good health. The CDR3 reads CASSYNGRGETQYF. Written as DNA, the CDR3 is TGTGCCAGCAGTTATAACGGAAGAGGCGAGACCCAGTACTTC.